This T cell receptor (beta chain) was profiled in a study of blood T cells in healthy people across ages. About the research overall: About one barcoded beta molecule was captured per two T cells (by template switching). General observations from the study: In long-lived donors, naive CD4+ cell counts and diversity exceeded those of aged donors.

Comments on this clonotype: What it binds is not known.

Germline CDR1 reads MNHEY; CDR2 reads SVGEGT. The germline V and J ends were trimmed by 10 bases and 4 bases, with 11 bases remaining between them. This CDR3 contains 12 residues. The second PCR ran about 6 to 12 cycles with a sample-barcoded 5' primer and J-beta primers. Per sample, CDR3-containing paired-end reads numbered at least 2.5 million. In TCRdb, the 5' RACE reads were re-called with MiXCR into one record per CDR3 protein. The sample contains around 1,900,000 distinct CDR3 sequences, more than 35% of which appear only once. The chain uses TRBV6-2 or TRBV6-3 and TRBJ2-1; a possible D gene is TRBD1 (6 bases). Sequenced input: blood. The clonotype was recovered from a human donor in good health. CDR3 bases: TGTGCCACAAGCACAGGGTACAATGAGCAGTTCTTC. This sequence encodes CATSTGYNEQFF.